Listed here are 5 T cell receptor beta chains from one sample, sequenced in a study of post-analysis software for immune sequencing data. Antigen specificity for these receptors is unknown. Whole-study results and caveats: Patients used about five TRBV segments, including TRBV5-6, TRBV5-1 and TRBV20-1, more often than controls.

The authors incorporated unique molecular identifiers into the TCR beta cDNA libraries. TCRdb re-analysed the PCR reads in MiXCR, keeping a single row per CDR3 protein. The sample has about 200,000 distinct CDR3 sequences; over 25% are singletons. The sample comprised blood. Receptors were obtained from a girl younger than 18 with multiple sclerosis.

Worth noting for this clonotype: One junction end disagrees with the germline gene, perhaps due to a read error. The V gene is TRBV29-1, the J gene TRBJ2-7; the match to TRBD1 covers 9 bases. The CDR3 extends over 13 amino acids. The V gene's germline CDR1 is SQVTM and CDR2 ANQGSEA. The CDR3 DNA reads as TGCAGCGTGGCCCGGACAGGGGCCTACGAGCGGTACTTC. It encodes CSVARTGAYERYF.

The chain joins TRBV20-1 to TRBJ2-1; D is possibly TRBD2 (6 bases). Germline lookup yields CDR1 DFQATT and CDR2 SNEGSKA (reference sequence). The V end was cut by 3 bases, the J end by 10 bases, with 31 bases between. This CDR3 has 18 residues. The CDR3 is CSASALRAGLTMVLEQFF. For the CDR3, the DNA is TGCAGTGCTAGCGCTTTACGGGCGGGGCTCACAATGGTTTTGGAGCAGTTCTTC.

V and J are TRBV28 and TRBJ2-5, with D unresolved. The J call may be mistaken, given a closer DNA end match to TRBJ2-7. The CDR3 loop spans 10 amino acids. Germline assignment: CDR1 MDHEN and CDR2 SYDVKM. The CDR3 reads CASNSYEQYF. The CDR3 DNA sequence: TGTGCCAGCAATTCGTACGAGCAGTACTTC.

The rearrangement joins TRBV10-3 to TRBJ2-4; no clear D gene. Germline V gene sequence: CDR1 ENHRY, CDR2 SYGVKD. The CDR3 runs to 13 residues. The ends were cut back, 10 bases at V and 0 bases at J, with 10 bases in the middle. CDR3 nucleotides: TGTGCCACCTTCGATGGAGCCAAAAACATTCAGTACTTC. It yields the protein CATFDGAKNIQYF.

The sample holds many counts of this clonotype. The chain couples TRBV7-3 to TRBJ1-2; 8 bases map to TRBD1. CDR1 and CDR2 from the germline V gene are SGHTA and FQGTGA. This CDR3 has 13 residues. V lost 5 bases to trimming and J lost 4 bases; unmatched junction nucleotides: 3. In nucleotides, the CDR3 is TGTGCCAGCAGCGCAGGGACAGGCTATGGCTACACCTTC. It is translated as CASSAGTGYGYTF.